The 3 T cell receptor beta chains in this list originate from one sample, sequenced in a study of glioma-infiltrating T cells after dendritic cell vaccination. Libraries were prepared by immunoSEQ multiplex PCR; TCRdb keeps only in-frame clonotypes and omits some of them. The repertoire holds around 100,000 clones, around 81% seen once, with about 12% in the top ten. The material was blood, obtained before dendritic cell vaccination. Receptors were obtained from a human donor with glioblastoma.

This clone has a handful of counts. The chain has TRBV19 and TRBJ2-4; TRBD2 aligns across 10 bases. Germline CDR1 LNHDA, CDR2 SQIVND (reference sequence). CDR3 length: 14 residues. With V trimmed by 2 bases and J by 7 bases, 2 bases remained unmatched. The CDR3 DNA reads TGTGCCAGTAGTATAACTAGCGGGGCCAACATTCAGTACTTC. It is translated as CASSITSGANIQYF.

The V gene is TRBV14, the J gene TRBJ1-6; D call uncertain. Trimming removed 0 bases from V and 0 bases from J, with 15 bases in between. The CDR3 is made up of 19 amino acids. Per germline, CDR1 SGHDN and CDR2 FVKESK. Written as DNA, the CDR3 is TGTGCCAGCAGCCAAGAAGTCTTTATCGGAGGCTCCTATAATTCACCCCTCCACTTT. It specifies CASSQEVFIGGSYNSPLHF.

This chain joins TRBV27 and TRBJ1-2, with D perhaps TRBD1 (5 bases). This CDR3 has 13 residues. Germline loops: CDR1 MNHEY, CDR2 SMNVEV (reference sequence). Trimming stripped 6 bases from V and 8 bases from J, with 16 bases between. The CDR3: CASRREEGSGYTF. The DNA for the CDR3 is TGTGCCAGCAGACGCGAGGAGGGGTCCGGCTACACCTTC.